The entry below describes one T cell receptor beta chain. The antigen remains undetermined. Sequenced samples came from active juvenile idiopathic arthritis patients. This specimen belongs to a study of circulating and synovial CD4+ cells in juvenile arthritis. Study results and limitations: Deeper sequencing increased measured overlap with synovial clonotypes. These blood cells shared more CDR3 sequences with synovium than bulk blood. CPL and bulk CD4 samples differed at least tenfold in T cell genomes.

Sequencing used immunoSEQ multiplex PCR; TCRdb keeps in-frame clones, though not all of them. The sample has tens of thousands of clones; roughly 95% are singletons. This CDR3 contains 16 residues. V was shortened by 1 base and J by 2 bases, with 13 bases between the two germline ends. The germline CDR1 and CDR2 sequences are SGHTA and FQGNSA. Material: CD4+ T cells from blood. This chain joins TRBV7-2 and TRBJ2-3; D possibly corresponds to TRBD2 (6 bases). The TCR sequence derives from a human donor with juvenile idiopathic arthritis. The CDR3 loop is CASSLGGGVHTDTQYF. As DNA, the CDR3 is TGTGCCAGCAGCTTAGGGGGCGGGGTTCACACAGATACGCAGTATTTT.